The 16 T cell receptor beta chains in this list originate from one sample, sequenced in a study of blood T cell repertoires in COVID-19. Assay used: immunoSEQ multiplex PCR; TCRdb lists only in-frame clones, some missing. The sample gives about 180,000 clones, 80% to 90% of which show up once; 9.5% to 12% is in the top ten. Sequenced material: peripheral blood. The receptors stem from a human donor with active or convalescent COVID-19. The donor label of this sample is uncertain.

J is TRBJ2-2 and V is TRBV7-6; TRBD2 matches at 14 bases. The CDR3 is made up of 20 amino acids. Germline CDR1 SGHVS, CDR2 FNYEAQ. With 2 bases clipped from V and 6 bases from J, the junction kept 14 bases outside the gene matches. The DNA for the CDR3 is TGTGCCAGCAGCTTAAACCCACCGAGACTAGCGGGAGGGCCCCCCGGGGAGCTGTTTTTT. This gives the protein CASSLNPPRLAGGPPGELFF.

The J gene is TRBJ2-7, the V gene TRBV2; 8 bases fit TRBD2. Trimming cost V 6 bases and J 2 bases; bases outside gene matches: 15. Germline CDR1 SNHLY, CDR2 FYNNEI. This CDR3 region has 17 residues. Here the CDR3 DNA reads TGTGCCAGCAGGAGGGAGGAGGGAGCGGGAGCCACCTACGAGCAGTACTTC. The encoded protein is CASRREEGAGATYEQYF.

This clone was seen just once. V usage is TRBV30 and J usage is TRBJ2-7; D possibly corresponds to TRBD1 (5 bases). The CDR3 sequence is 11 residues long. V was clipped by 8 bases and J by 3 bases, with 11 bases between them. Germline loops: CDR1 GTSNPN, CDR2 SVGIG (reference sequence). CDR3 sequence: CALRANYEQYF. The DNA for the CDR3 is TGTGCCCTCAGGGCAAACTACGAGCAGTACTTC.

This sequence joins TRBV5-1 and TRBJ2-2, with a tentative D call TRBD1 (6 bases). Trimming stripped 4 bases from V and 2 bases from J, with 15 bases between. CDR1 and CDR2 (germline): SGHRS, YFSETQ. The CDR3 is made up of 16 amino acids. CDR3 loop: CASSKLGHLNTGELFF. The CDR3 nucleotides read TGCGCCAGCAGCAAATTGGGACACCTAAACACCGGGGAGCTGTTTTTT.

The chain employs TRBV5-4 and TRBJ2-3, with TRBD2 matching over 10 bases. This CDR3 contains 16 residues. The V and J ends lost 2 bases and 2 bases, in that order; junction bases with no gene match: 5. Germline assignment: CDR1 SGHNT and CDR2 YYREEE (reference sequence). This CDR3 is CASSLRTSGNTDTQYF. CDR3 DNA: TGTGCCAGCAGCTTACGGACTAGCGGAAACACAGATACGCAGTATTTT.

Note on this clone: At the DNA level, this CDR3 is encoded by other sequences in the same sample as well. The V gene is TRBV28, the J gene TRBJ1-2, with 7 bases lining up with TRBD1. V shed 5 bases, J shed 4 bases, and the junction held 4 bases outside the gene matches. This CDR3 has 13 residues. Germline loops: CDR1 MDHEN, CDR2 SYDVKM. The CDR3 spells CASSLGTAYGYTF. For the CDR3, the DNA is TGTGCCAGCAGTCTAGGGACAGCCTATGGCTACACCTTC.

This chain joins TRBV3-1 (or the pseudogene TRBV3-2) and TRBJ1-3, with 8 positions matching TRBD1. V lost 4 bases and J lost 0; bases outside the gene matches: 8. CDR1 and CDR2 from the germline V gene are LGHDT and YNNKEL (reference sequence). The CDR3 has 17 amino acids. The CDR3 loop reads CASSPRAGGFSGNTIYF. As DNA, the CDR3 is TGTGCCAGCAGCCCCCGAGCAGGGGGCTTCTCTGGAAACACCATATATTTT.

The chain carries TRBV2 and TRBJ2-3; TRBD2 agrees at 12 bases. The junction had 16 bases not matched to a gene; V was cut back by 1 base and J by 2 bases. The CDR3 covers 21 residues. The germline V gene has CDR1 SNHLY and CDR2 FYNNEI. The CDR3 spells CASSEGGLGLAGLDFTDTQYF. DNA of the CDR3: TGTGCCAGCAGTGAAGGGGGGCTAGGACTAGCGGGACTAGATTTCACAGATACGCAGTATTTT.

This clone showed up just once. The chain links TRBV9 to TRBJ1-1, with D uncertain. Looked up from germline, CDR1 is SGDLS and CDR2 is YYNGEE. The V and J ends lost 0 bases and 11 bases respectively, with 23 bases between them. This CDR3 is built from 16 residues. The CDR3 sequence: CASSVAGGQIPELAFF. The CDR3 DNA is TGTGCCAGCAGCGTAGCGGGTGGCCAGATACCTGAACTTGCTTTCTTT.

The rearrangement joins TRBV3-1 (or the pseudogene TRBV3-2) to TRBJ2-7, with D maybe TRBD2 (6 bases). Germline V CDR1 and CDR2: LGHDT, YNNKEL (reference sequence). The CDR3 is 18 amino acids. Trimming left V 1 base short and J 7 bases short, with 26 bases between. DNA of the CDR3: TGTGCCAGCAGCCAAGCATATCTGGGTGGTAGCGGCCCCAGGGAGCAGTACTTC. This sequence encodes CASSQAYLGGSGPREQYF.

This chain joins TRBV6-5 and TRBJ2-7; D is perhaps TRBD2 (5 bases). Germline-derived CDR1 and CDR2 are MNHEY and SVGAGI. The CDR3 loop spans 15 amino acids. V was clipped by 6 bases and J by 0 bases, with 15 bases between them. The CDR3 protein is CASSYTPRGSYEQYF. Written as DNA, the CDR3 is TGTGCCAGCAGCTACACGCCCCGGGGCTCCTACGAGCAGTACTTC.

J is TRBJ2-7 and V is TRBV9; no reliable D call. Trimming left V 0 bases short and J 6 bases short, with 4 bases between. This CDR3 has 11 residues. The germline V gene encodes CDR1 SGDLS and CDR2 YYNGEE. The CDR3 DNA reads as TGTGCCAGCAGCGTAGACTCCGAGCAGTACTTC. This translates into CASSVDSEQYF.

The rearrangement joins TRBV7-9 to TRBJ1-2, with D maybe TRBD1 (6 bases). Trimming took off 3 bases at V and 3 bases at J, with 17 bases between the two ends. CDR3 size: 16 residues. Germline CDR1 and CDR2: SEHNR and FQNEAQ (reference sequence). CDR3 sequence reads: CASSFRGGSQDYGYTF. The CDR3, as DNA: TGTGCCAGCAGCTTTAGGGGGGGGAGTCAAGACTATGGCTACACCTTC.

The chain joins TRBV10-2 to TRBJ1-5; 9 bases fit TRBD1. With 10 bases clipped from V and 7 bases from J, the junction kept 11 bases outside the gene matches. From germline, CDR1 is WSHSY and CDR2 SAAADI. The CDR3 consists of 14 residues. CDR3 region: CATSPRTGEQPQHF. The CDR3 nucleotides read TGCGCCACCTCCCCACGGACAGGGGAACAGCCCCAGCATTTT.

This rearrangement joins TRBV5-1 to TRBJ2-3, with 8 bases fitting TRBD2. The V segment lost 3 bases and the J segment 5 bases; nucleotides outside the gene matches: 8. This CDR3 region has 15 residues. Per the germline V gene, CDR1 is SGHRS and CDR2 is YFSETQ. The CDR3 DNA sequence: TGCGCCAGCAGCTCAACCGGGACTAGAGAAGATACGCAGTATTTT. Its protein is CASSSTGTREDTQYF. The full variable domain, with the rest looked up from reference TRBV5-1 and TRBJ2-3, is KAGVTQTPRYLIKTRGQQVTLSCSPISGHRSVSWYQQTPGQGLQFLFEYFSETQRNKGNFPGRFSGRQFSNSRSEMNVSTLELGDSALYLCASSSTGTREDTQYFGPGTRLTVL.

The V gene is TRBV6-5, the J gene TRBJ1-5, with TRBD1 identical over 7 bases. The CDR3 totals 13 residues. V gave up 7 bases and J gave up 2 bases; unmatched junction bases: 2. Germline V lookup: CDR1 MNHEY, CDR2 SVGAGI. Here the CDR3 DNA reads TGTGCCAGCACTGGACAGGGCAATCAGCCCCAGCATTTT. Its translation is CASTGQGNQPQHF.